This TCR beta chain was obtained from a study of CD8+CD57+ T cells in acquired aplastic anemia. Study in general: Sorted CD4+ and CD8+ cell DNA averaged roughly 3.2 ug. General observations from the study: Patients versus controls showed no significant CD8+ Simpson's diversity difference. A set of around 30 CD8+ CDR3 sequences was shared between patients and controls, and these sequences appeared highly expressed in patients.

The CDR3 has 15 residues. Germline trimming cut 0 bases from V and 4 bases from J; bases unmatched to any gene: 4. Germline V gives CDR1 ENHRY, CDR2 SYGVKD. Regarding this clonotype: The target antigen is unknown.

The study profiled TCR beta VDJ and CDR3 using genomic DNA as template. TCRdb analysed the reads with MiXCR anew, one entry per CDR3 protein. There are around 190,000 distinct CDR3 sequences in the sample; less than 65% occur only once, and roughly 15% lies in the top ten. The chain is built from TRBV10-3 and TRBJ1-1; 8 bases are shared with TRBD1. The sequence was collected from a human donor in good health, serving as a control. The sequenced sample was sorted CD4+, CD8+, or CD8+CD57+ T cells (not recorded which) from PBMCs. The CDR3 protein is CAISESAGGGTEAFF. The CDR3 coding sequence is TGTGCCATCAGTGAGTCGGCAGGGGGCGGCACTGAAGCTTTCTTT.